This entry lists 25 T cell receptor beta chains sequenced from one sample in a study of blood T cell repertoires in COVID-19. Sequenced by immunoSEQ multiplex PCR; TCRdb stores in-frame clones only, minus some. The table includes 95,000 to 150,000 clones, around 86% detected once. Sequenced: peripheral blood. The source of these receptors is a human donor in a cohort sampled during active COVID-19.

The chain has TRBV28 and TRBJ2-7, with TRBD1 matching 7 bases. After removal of 3 bases from V and 4 bases from J, the junction contained 6 bases not matched to a gene. In germline, CDR1 is MDHEN, CDR2 SYDVKM. This CDR3 is 14 amino acids long. DNA of the CDR3: TGTGCCAGCAGTTTGACAGACAGGGCGTACGAGCAGTACTTC. Protein product: CASSLTDRAYEQYF.

In nucleotides, the CDR3 is TGTGCCAGCAAAGGACTAGCAGGAGAGACCCAGTACTTC. It yields the protein CASKGLAGETQYF. The V call is TRBV7-2, the J call TRBJ2-5; 8 bases match TRBD2. The germline V gene has CDR1 SGHTA and CDR2 FQGNSA. J gave up 4 bases and V 7 bases, and 5 bases lay outside the gene matches. This CDR3 contains 13 residues.

The J gene is TRBJ2-1, the V gene TRBV5-5, with 8 bases aligning to TRBD2. J lost 4 bases, V lost 3 bases, and 6 bases had no gene match. There are 15 residues in the CDR3. Per the germline V gene, CDR1 is SGHKS and CDR2 is YYEKEE (reference sequence). CDR3 DNA: TGTGCCAGCAGCTGGATAGCGGGGAAATACAATGAGCAGTTCTTC. Protein product: CASSWIAGKYNEQFF.

The chain uses TRBV11-2 and TRBJ1-1; D may be TRBD1 (5 bases). Germline lookup yields CDR1 SGHAT and CDR2 FQNNGV. V was clipped by 1 base and J by 0 bases, with 12 bases between them. CDR3 length: 16 amino acids. The DNA for the CDR3 is TGTGCCAGCAGCTTAGGGGGGGGTCTCGTGAACACTGAAGCTTTCTTT. It codes for CASSLGGGLVNTEAFF.

V gene TRBV11-2 combines with J gene TRBJ2-1; maybe TRBD2 (6 bases). The CDR3 runs to 16 residues. Germline assignment: CDR1 SGHAT and CDR2 FQNNGV. The ends were cut back, 2 bases at V and 2 bases at J, with 13 bases in the middle. The CDR3 protein is CASSLLAGTAYNEQFF. The CDR3 DNA follows: TGTGCCAGCAGCTTATTGGCGGGAACCGCCTACAATGAGCAGTTCTTC.

The chain couples TRBV9 to TRBJ2-3; the match to TRBD1 covers 11 bases. The J segment lost 0 bases and the V segment lost 4 bases, leaving 4 bases of the junction unmatched. This CDR3 spans 16 amino acids. Germline CDR1 is SGDLS and CDR2 is YYNGEE. The chain's CDR3 is CASSLGDRGSTDTQYF. CDR3 coding DNA: TGTGCCAGCAGCCTAGGGGACAGGGGGAGCACAGATACGCAGTATTTT.

The chain employs TRBV6-5 and TRBJ1-1, with 9 positions matching TRBD1. V trimming: 6 bases; J trimming: 5 bases; junction bases outside the gene matches: 7. The V gene's germline CDR1 is MNHEY and CDR2 SVGAGI. CDR3 length: 14 residues. The CDR3 protein is CASSPDRGLTEAFF. As DNA, the CDR3 is TGTGCCAGCAGCCCGGACAGGGGACTTACTGAAGCTTTCTTT.

The rearrangement joins TRBV3-1 (or the pseudogene TRBV3-2) to TRBJ1-3; TRBD1 might be the D (6 bases). There are 15 residues in the CDR3. Trimming stripped 4 bases from V and 3 bases from J, with 13 bases between. Germline V gene data show CDR1 as LGHDT and CDR2 as YNNKEL (reference sequence). CDR3 loop: CASSLQGGGGNTIYF. The CDR3 DNA reads TGTGCCAGCAGCCTACAGGGAGGGGGTGGAAACACCATATATTTT.

J is TRBJ2-1 and V is TRBV7-2, with D perhaps TRBD1 (5 bases). The CDR3 consists of 16 residues. From germline, CDR1 is SGHTA and CDR2 FQGNSA. The germline V and J ends were trimmed by 2 bases and 8 bases, with 19 bases remaining between them. The DNA of the CDR3 is TGTGCCAGCAGCTTATCATCCTTGGGGCCTCAGGATGAGCAGTTCTTC. Its translation is CASSLSSLGPQDEQFF.

J is TRBJ2-7 and V is TRBV18, with 12 bases that match TRBD2. Germline CDR1 reads KGHSH; CDR2 reads LQKENI. The CDR3 runs to 19 residues. The ends lost 3 bases at V and 0 bases at J; junction bases unmatched: 12. DNA of the CDR3: TGTGCCAGCTCACCGTTGACTAGCGGGAGCGAGGGATACTCCTACGAGCAGTACTTC. Translated, it gives CASSPLTSGSEGYSYEQYF.

The V call is TRBV7-9, the J call TRBJ2-7; 11 bases line up with TRBD2. The CDR3 is made up of 17 amino acids. V gave up 5 bases and J gave up 0 bases; unmatched junction bases: 9. In germline, CDR1 is SEHNR, CDR2 FQNEAQ (reference sequence). The CDR3 here is CASSPKLAGASSYEQYF. CDR3 DNA: TGTGCCAGCAGCCCCAAACTAGCGGGAGCGTCCTCCTACGAGCAGTACTTC. The full variable domain, in which reference TRBV7-9 and TRBJ2-7 provide the parts outside the CDR3, is DTGVSQNPRHKITKRGQNVTFRCDPISEHNRLYWYRQTLGQGPEFLTYFQNEAQLEKSRLLSDRFSAERPKGSFSTLEIQRTEQGDSAMYLCASSPKLAGASSYEQYFGPGTRLTVT.

The J gene is TRBJ1-1, the V gene TRBV18; D not resolved. CDR3 length equals 13 residues. Trimming pared 5 bases from V and 0 bases from J, leaving 7 bases between. The germline CDR1 and CDR2 sequences are KGHSH and LQKENI. The CDR3 DNA reads as TGTGCCAGCTCAACGGACTTGAACACTGAAGCTTTCTTT. Its protein product is CASSTDLNTEAFF.

This clone was found once. V and J are TRBV5-1 and TRBJ2-1; 10 nucleotides line up with TRBD2. The CDR3 is made up of 17 amino acids. Germline trimming cut 0 bases from V and 0 bases from J; bases unmatched to any gene: 3. The germline V gene has CDR1 SGHRS and CDR2 YFSETQ. The CDR3 loop reads CASSLEGLATSYNEQFF. DNA for the CDR3: TGCGCCAGCAGCTTGGAGGGACTAGCGACCTCCTACAATGAGCAGTTCTTC.

The rearrangement links TRBV30 to TRBJ1-4, with D unclear. Germline-derived CDR1 and CDR2 are GTSNPN and SVGIG (reference sequence). This CDR3 has 14 amino acids. With 4 bases removed from V and 4 bases from J, the gap between germline ends came to 13 bases. The CDR3 here is CAWTQTSINEKLFF. In nucleotides, the CDR3 is TGTGCCTGGACCCAGACTTCTATTAATGAAAAACTGTTTTTT.

The rearrangement links TRBV9 to TRBJ2-7, with D possibly TRBD1 on 6 matching bases. Between the trimmed V and J ends, which lost 7 bases and 4 bases, there was a span of 30 bases. The CDR3 has 18 residues. Germline CDR1 is SGDLS and CDR2 is YYNGEE. The DNA for the CDR3 is TGTGCCAGCCAGAACGCGGCAGGGGCAATCCACAGAACATACGAGCAGTACTTC. Protein product: CASQNAAGAIHRTYEQYF.

This chain joins TRBV11-1 and TRBJ2-1; 14 bases are shared with TRBD2. The CDR3 length is 14 residues. Trimming cost V 4 bases and J 12 bases; bases outside gene matches: 5. From germline, CDR1 is SGHAT and CDR2 FQDESV (reference sequence). The CDR3 region is CASSWGLAGVGQFF. The CDR3 DNA reads as TGTGCCAGCAGCTGGGGACTAGCGGGAGTCGGGCAGTTCTTC.

The chain links TRBV4-1 to TRBJ2-7, with 14 bases identical to TRBD2. The germline V gene has CDR1 MGHRA and CDR2 YSYEKL. With 5 bases clipped from V and 2 bases from J, the junction kept 11 bases outside the gene matches. The CDR3 runs 18 residues. CDR3 loop: CASSARAGTSGSAYEQYF. CDR3 nucleotides: TGCGCCAGCAGCGCAAGGGCCGGGACTAGCGGGAGCGCCTACGAGCAGTACTTC.

V is TRBV30 and J is TRBJ2-4, with D possibly being TRBD1 (5 bases). V gave up 2 bases and J gave up 6 bases, with 17 bases separating them. The CDR3 covers 15 residues. CDR1 and CDR2 (germline): GTSNPN, SVGIG (reference sequence). Written as DNA, the CDR3 is TGTGCCTGGAGTAATAGAGGCAGGGAAGGAAACATTCAGTACTTC. Amino acids: CAWSNRGREGNIQYF.

The chain recombines TRBV6-5 with TRBJ1-5; D remains unclear. Trimming cost V 0 bases and J 5 bases, with 11 bases left between them. The length of the CDR3 is 15 residues. The germline CDR1 and CDR2 sequences are MNHEY and SVGAGI. CDR3 DNA: TGTGCCAGCAGTTACTCCGGGAGAACTGATCAGCCCCAGCATTTT. Translated: CASSYSGRTDQPQHF.

The V call is TRBV10-3, the J call TRBJ1-2; D ambiguous. The CDR3 sequence is 17 residues long. Germline V gives CDR1 ENHRY, CDR2 SYGVKD. V was cut by 7 bases and J by 3 bases, with 24 bases left in between. The CDR3 sequence: CAIKSAPAGNEDYGYTF. DNA of the CDR3: TGTGCCATCAAATCAGCTCCAGCGGGAAACGAGGACTATGGCTACACCTTC.

This chain uses TRBV4-1 with TRBJ2-5, with D maybe TRBD1 (5 bases). CDR1 and CDR2 (germline): MGHRA, YSYEKL. The CDR3 loop spans 15 amino acids. V lost 2 bases and J lost 3, with 13 bases in between. The CDR3 protein is CASSQPSGREETQYF. DNA of the CDR3: TGCGCCAGCAGCCAACCATCGGGCAGGGAAGAGACCCAGTACTTC.

This chain uses TRBV18 with TRBJ2-1; 9 bases agree with TRBD1. Germline CDR1 KGHSH, CDR2 LQKENI. J was trimmed by 7 bases and V by 3 bases; bases with no gene match: 10. The CDR3 contains 16 residues. The CDR3 nucleotides read TGTGCCAGCTCACCCCCGGGACAGGGAAGGATTAATGAGCAGTTCTTC. Translating gives CASSPPGQGRINEQFF. The full variable domain, completed using reference TRBV18 and TRBJ2-1, is NAGVMQNPRHLVRRRGQEARLRCSPMKGHSHVYWYRQLPEEGLKFMVYLQKENIIDESGMPKERFSAEFPKEGPSILRIQQVVRGDSAAYFCASSPPGQGRINEQFFGPGTRLTVL.

This sequence joins TRBV10-2 and TRBJ1-1; no definite D call. The CDR3 has 12 amino acids. Per the germline V gene, CDR1 is WSHSY and CDR2 is SAAADI. Trimming took 1 base from V and 8 from J, leaving 8 bases between them. The CDR3 DNA follows: TGCGCCAGCAGTGAGTTGAGGGCAGAAGCTTTCTTT. Its translation is CASSELRAEAFF.

The CDR3 reads CAWRGSLGETQYF. Written as DNA, the CDR3 is TGTGCCTGGAGGGGCTCGCTAGGAGAGACCCAGTACTTC. The chain uses TRBV5-4 and TRBJ2-5; D might be TRBD2 (6 bases). V was trimmed by 10 bases and J by 4 bases, leaving 17 bases between them. From germline, CDR1 is SGHNT and CDR2 YYREEE (reference sequence). This CDR3 is 13 amino acids long.

The chain carries TRBV6-2 or TRBV6-3 and TRBJ2-7; 7 nucleotides align to TRBD1. This CDR3 region has 16 residues. The germline CDR1 and CDR2 sequences are MNHEY and SVGEGT. The trim removed 4 bases at V and 3 bases at J, leaving 12 bases unmatched. CDR3 sequence reads: CASSFPRRGNGYEQYF. The CDR3 coding sequence is TGTGCCAGCAGTTTCCCGCGCAGGGGGAACGGCTACGAGCAGTACTTC.